The clone carrying this TCR beta chain has a handful of counts. Its antigen is as yet unknown. The sample comes from a study of T cells in Graves' hyperthyroidism and ophthalmopathy. Study-wide points: Blood held most thyroid clonotypes expanded above 0.001 frequency.

TCR beta CDR3 regions were amplified from RNA. With the HTBI primer set, the TCR CDR3 went through a first round of RT-PCR. TCRdb fed the multiplex PCR reads into MiXCR, producing one record per CDR3 protein. The sample has some 510,000 distinct CDR3 sequences, less than 25% seen once. Clinical symptoms, serum thyroxine, TRAb, thyroid ultrasound and orbital computed tomography informed diagnoses. V shed 1 base and J shed 3 bases, with 15 bases lying between them. Germline assignment: CDR1 SGHAT and CDR2 FQNNGV. The length of the CDR3 is 16 residues. The sequencing input was blood. The sequence came from a man younger than 35 with Graves' hyperthyroidism. V gene TRBV11-2 combines with J gene TRBJ1-1; D may be TRBD1 (5 bases). DNA of the CDR3: TGTGCCAGCAGCTTAGTCGGCGGGGGTATGGACACTGAAGCTTTCTTT. Translation: CASSLVGGGMDTEAFF.